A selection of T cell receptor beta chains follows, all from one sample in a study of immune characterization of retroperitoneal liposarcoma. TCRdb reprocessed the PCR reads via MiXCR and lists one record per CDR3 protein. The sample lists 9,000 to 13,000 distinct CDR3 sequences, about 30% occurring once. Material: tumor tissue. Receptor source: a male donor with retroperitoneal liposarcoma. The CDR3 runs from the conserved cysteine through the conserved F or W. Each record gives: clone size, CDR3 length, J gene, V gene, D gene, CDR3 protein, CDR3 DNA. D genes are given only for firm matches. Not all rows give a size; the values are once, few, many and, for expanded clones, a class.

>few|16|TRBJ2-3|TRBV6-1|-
CASSEGKGSGADTQYF
TGTGCCAGCAGTGAAGGAAAAGGGAGTGGCGCAGATACGCAGTATTTT
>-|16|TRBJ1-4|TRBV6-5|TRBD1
CASSYYRGSTNEKLFF
TGTGCCAGCAGTTACTACAGGGGTTCAACTAATGAAAAACTGTTTTTT
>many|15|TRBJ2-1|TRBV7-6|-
CASSLIPSTYNEQFF
TGTGCCAGCAGCTTAATTCCCAGCACCTACAATGAGCAGTTCTTC
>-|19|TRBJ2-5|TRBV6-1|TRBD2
CASKKRGTSGGQVQETQYF
TGTGCCAGCAAAAAACGGGGAACTAGCGGAGGCCAGGTCCAAGAGACCCAGTACTTC
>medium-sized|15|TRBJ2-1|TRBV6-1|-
CASRYQLAGANEQFF
TGTGCCAGCAGGTATCAACTAGCAGGGGCCAATGAGCAGTTCTTC
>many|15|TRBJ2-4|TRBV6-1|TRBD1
CASSEPGQGANIQYF
TGTGCCAGCAGTGAACCGGGACAGGGGGCCAACATTCAGTACTTC
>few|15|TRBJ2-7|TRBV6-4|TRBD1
CASSDSTGGYNEQYF
TGTGCCAGCAGTGACTCGACAGGGGGCTACAATGAGCAGTACTTC
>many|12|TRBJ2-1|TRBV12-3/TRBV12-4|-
CASSFILQEQFF
TGTGCCAGCAGTTTTATCCTACAAGAGCAGTTCTTC
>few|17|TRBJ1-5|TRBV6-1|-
CASSSQGYGSHNQPQHF
TGTGCCAGCAGTTCGCAGGGTTATGGTTCCCACAATCAGCCCCAGCATTTT
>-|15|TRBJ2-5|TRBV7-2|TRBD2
CASSLTSGSYNEQYF
TGTGCCAGCAGCTTGACTAGCGGGAGTTACAATGAGCAGTACTTC
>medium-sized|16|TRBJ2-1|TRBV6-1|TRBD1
CASSPRTGFSSYEQFF
TGTGCCAGCAGTCCCCGGACAGGGTTTAGCTCCTACGAGCAGTTCTTC